These 24 T cell receptor beta chains came from one sample sequenced in a study of blood T cells in healthy people across ages. Through a sample-barcoded 5' primer and a J-beta primer mix, a second PCR was run for roughly 6 to 12 cycles. Using its own MiXCR run on the 5' RACE reads, TCRdb lists one record per CDR3 protein. The data show 1.5 million to 2 million distinct CDR3 sequences, 28% seen once. Sequencing was carried out using blood. These receptors all come from a woman under 40 in good health.

The chain uses TRBV12-3 or TRBV12-4 and TRBJ2-7, with D maybe TRBD2 (6 bases). This CDR3 has 14 amino acids. Deletions cut 3 bases from V and 7 bases from J, with 16 bases between. CDR3 in amino acids: CASSFQGLRNEQYF. The CDR3 DNA reads TGTGCCAGCAGTTTTCAGGGACTGCGCAATGAGCAGTACTTC.

The genes are TRBV11-3 and TRBJ2-3; TRBD1 aligns across 7 bases. The V and J ends lost 3 bases and 3 bases, in that order; junction bases with no gene match: 6. CDR3 length: 15 amino acids. Germline CDR1 and CDR2: SGHNT and YENEEA. The CDR3 spells CASSFGQAWTDTQYF. The CDR3 DNA reads as TGTGCCAGCAGCTTCGGACAGGCTTGGACAGATACGCAGTATTTT.

This clonotype was seen only a few times. The V call is TRBV7-9, the J call TRBJ2-7; D unresolved. Trimming took off 1 base at V and 5 bases at J, with 18 bases between the two ends. The CDR3 consists of 16 residues. Germline values: CDR1 SEHNR, CDR2 FQNEAQ (reference sequence). Here the CDR3 reads CASSLGPSAPSDEQYF. In DNA, the CDR3 is TGTGCCAGCAGCTTAGGGCCCTCAGCACCGTCAGACGAGCAGTACTTC. The whole variable domain, filled in from reference TRBV7-9 and TRBJ2-7, reads DTGVSQNPRHKITKRGQNVTFRCDPISEHNRLYWYRQTLGQGPEFLTYFQNEAQLEKSRLLSDRFSAERPKGSFSTLEIQRTEQGDSAMYLCASSLGPSAPSDEQYFGPGTRLTVT.

This clonotype was seen only a few times. The rearrangement uses TRBV7-9 and TRBJ1-5; 8 positions agree with TRBD1. The germline gives CDR1 SEHNR, CDR2 FQNEAQ (reference sequence). J gave up 6 bases and V 5 bases, and 6 bases lay outside the gene matches. The CDR3 extends over 14 amino acids. The CDR3 bases are TGTGCCAGCAGCGGACAGGGTTTAGGTCAGCCCCAGCATTTT. Encoded protein: CASSGQGLGQPQHF.

This clonotype was detected ten times or more. The chain joins TRBV12-3 or TRBV12-4 to TRBJ2-3; tentatively, D is TRBD1 or TRBD2 (5 bases each). Trimming stripped 3 bases from V and 2 bases from J, with 12 bases between. The CDR3 loop spans 15 amino acids. The CDR3 coding sequence is TGTGCCAGCAGTTTGGAGGACACCACCACAGATACGCAGTATTTT. It encodes CASSLEDTTTDTQYF.

V usage is TRBV30 and J usage is TRBJ1-1, with D hard to call. The V end was cut by 0 bases, the J end by 6 bases, with 5 bases between. CDR1 and CDR2 (germline): GTSNPN, SVGIG (reference sequence). The CDR3 is 11 amino acids. The CDR3 loop is CAWSVTAEAFF. Written as DNA, the CDR3 is TGTGCCTGGAGTGTAACAGCTGAAGCTTTCTTT.

This clonotype showed up many times. The chain has TRBV20-1 and TRBJ1-5; D may be TRBD1 (5 bases). CDR1 DFQATT and CDR2 SNEGSKA come from the germline V gene (reference sequence). The CDR3 covers 14 residues. The ends were cut back, 3 bases at V and 0 bases at J, with 9 bases in the middle. This chain's CDR3 is CSARDIRSNQPQHF. The CDR3 nucleotides are TGCAGTGCTAGGGACATACGTAGCAATCAGCCCCAGCATTTT.

This chain connects TRBV9 to TRBJ2-5, with TRBD1 as a possible D gene (6 bases). Trimming cost V 1 base and J 11 bases, with 18 bases left between them. This CDR3 comprises 14 residues. Per the germline V gene, CDR1 is SGDLS and CDR2 is YYNGEE. The CDR3 spells CASSVRGTPEEQYF. Here the CDR3 DNA reads TGTGCCAGCAGCGTAAGGGGGACCCCGGAGGAGCAGTACTTC.

This clonotype occurred a few times. The chain has TRBV25-1 and TRBJ2-3; no clear D. V was cut by 1 base and J by 5 bases, with 13 bases left in between. Germline CDR1 MGHDK, CDR2 SYGVNS. There are 15 residues in the CDR3. This CDR3 reads CASSESVTVEDTQYF. The CDR3 DNA reads as TGTGCCAGCAGTGAATCGGTCACGGTGGAAGATACGCAGTATTTT.

This chain joins TRBV20-1 and TRBJ2-1; no firm D call. Germline loops: CDR1 DFQATT, CDR2 SNEGSKA (reference sequence). V lost 5 bases, J lost 3 bases, and 11 bases lay in between. The CDR3 covers 13 residues. For the CDR3, the DNA is TGCAGTGCTTCTAGGACGAACTACAATGAGCAGTTCTTC. Its protein product is CSASRTNYNEQFF.

The rearrangement uses TRBV5-1 and TRBJ2-3; a weak D match, TRBD1 (5 bases). CDR1 and CDR2 from the germline V gene are SGHRS and YFSETQ. This CDR3 contains 13 residues. The V and J ends lost 7 bases and 3 bases respectively, with 12 bases between them. The CDR3 DNA follows: TGCGCCAGCGGGGCGTGGGAAACAGATACGCAGTATTTT. This sequence encodes CASGAWETDTQYF.

The rearrangement joins TRBV20-1 to TRBJ1-6; D not certain. V was trimmed by 1 base and J by 11 bases, leaving 15 bases between them. Germline CDR1 and CDR2: DFQATT and SNEGSKA (reference sequence). CDR3 size: 14 residues. The CDR3 reads CSARAAEGEAPLHF. CDR3 coding DNA: TGCAGTGCTAGAGCCGCAGAGGGAGAGGCACCCCTCCACTTT.

CDR3 amino acids: CSVEVRTSGEQYF. CDR3 DNA sequence: TGCAGCGTTGAAGTTCGGACTAGCGGGGAGCAGTACTTC. The V gene is TRBV29-1, the J gene TRBJ2-7; 11 bases are a match to TRBD2. The CDR3 sequence is 13 residues long. The germline V gene has CDR1 SQVTM and CDR2 ANQGSEA. Trimming at V came to 1 base and at J to 7 bases, leaving 3 bases not matched to a gene.

This chain connects TRBV9 to TRBJ2-1; 13 nucleotides line up with TRBD2. The J call could be wrong; TRBJ2-7 is a better fit for the DNA end. The CDR3 loop spans 15 amino acids. The germline gives CDR1 SGDLS, CDR2 YYNGEE. The CDR3 region is CASSGRTSGGNEQYF. For the CDR3, the DNA is TGTGCCAGCAGCGGCCGGACTAGCGGGGGCAATGAGCAGTACTTC.

Many counts were recorded for this clonotype. J is TRBJ2-1 and V is TRBV7-2; TRBD2 agrees at 7 bases. Germline CDR1 SGHTA, CDR2 FQGNSA. Trimming cost V 4 bases and J 8 bases; bases outside gene matches: 8. The CDR3 length is 14 residues. The CDR3, as DNA: TGTGCCAGCAGCTCGGGAGGTTTCCCGGATGAGCAGTTCTTC. Translated, it gives CASSSGGFPDEQFF.

This clonotype has a count of ten or more. The chain is built from TRBV12-3 or TRBV12-4 and TRBJ2-5; TRBD2 matches 12 bases. After removal of 6 bases from V and 1 base from J, the junction contained 6 bases not matched to a gene. The CDR3 loop spans 16 amino acids. The CDR3 nucleotides are TGTGCCAGCAGCCGGGGACTAGCGGGCTTCCAAGAGACCCAGTACTTC. Protein sequence: CASSRGLAGFQETQYF.

The chain is built from TRBV25-1 and TRBJ2-3; TRBD2 might be the D (5 bases). The germline V and J ends were trimmed by 2 bases and 5 bases, with 17 bases remaining between them. Per the germline V gene, CDR1 is MGHDK and CDR2 is SYGVNS. This CDR3 comprises 16 residues. This CDR3 is CASSEDRIRAGDTQYF. The CDR3 coding sequence is TGTGCCAGCAGTGAAGATCGCATAAGGGCGGGAGATACGCAGTATTTT.

This chain connects TRBV29-1 to TRBJ2-3; D might be TRBD1 (5 bases). This CDR3 contains 13 residues. Trimming removed 8 bases from V and 2 bases from J, with 14 bases in between. Germline assignment: CDR1 SQVTM and CDR2 ANQGSEA. CDR3 sequence (DNA): TGCAGCCTTAGGACACAACTCACAGATACGCAGTATTTT. It yields the protein CSLRTQLTDTQYF.

V is TRBV12-3 or TRBV12-4 and J is TRBJ1-5; D not certain. Trimming shortened V by 6 bases and J by 6 bases, and 12 bases separated the two germline ends. The CDR3 spans 13 residues. In nucleotides, the CDR3 is TGTGCCAGCAGCTATAAAGTGAGTCAGCCCCAGCATTTT. Protein product: CASSYKVSQPQHF.

This clonotype has a count of ten or more. CDR3: CASSLRDLETQYF. CDR3 DNA: TGTGCCAGCAGCTTAAGGGATTTAGAGACCCAGTACTTC. The chain uses TRBV7-2 and TRBJ2-5; no definite D call. The germline CDR1 and CDR2 sequences are SGHTA and FQGNSA. The V end lost 2 bases, the J end lost 4 bases, and 8 bases lay between the germline ends. This CDR3 spans 13 amino acids.

This clonotype was seen ten or more times. The chain employs TRBV27 and TRBJ2-6; no clear D gene. The CDR3 has 15 residues. Deletions cut 6 bases from V and 0 bases from J, with 9 bases between. CDR1 is MNHEY and CDR2 is SMNVEV in the germline V gene (reference sequence). CDR3 coding DNA: TGTGCCAGCAGCTTGTCGGTCTCTGGGGCCAACGTCCTGACTTTC. Translated, it gives CASSLSVSGANVLTF.

This clonotype was observed a few times. The chain recombines TRBV3-1 with TRBJ1-2; a possible D gene is TRBD1 (5 bases). Trimming shortened V by 3 bases and J by 3 bases, and 17 bases separated the two germline ends. The CDR3 sequence is 16 residues long. CDR1 is LGHDT and CDR2 is YNNKEL in the germline V gene (reference sequence). The DNA for the CDR3 is TGTGCCAGCAGCCAGAGGGGCGGCAGGAGCTACTATGGCTACACCTTC. Protein: CASSQRGGRSYYGYTF. Full variable domain (missing parts from reference TRBV3-1 and TRBJ1-2): DTAVSQTPKYLVTQMGNDKSIKCEQNLGHDTMYWYKQDSKKFLKIMFSYNNKELIINETVPNRFSPKSPDKAHLNLHINSLELGDSAVYFCASSQRGGRSYYGYTFGSGTRLTVV.

V usage is TRBV2 and J usage is TRBJ2-5, with 15 bases identical to TRBD2. This CDR3 is built from 16 residues. The J segment lost 4 bases and the V segment lost 2 bases, leaving 2 bases of the junction unmatched. Germline V gene sequence: CDR1 SNHLY, CDR2 FYNNEI. DNA for the CDR3: TGTGCCAGCAGTGAAAGGGGACTAGCGGGAGGAGAGACCCAGTACTTC. Amino acids: CASSERGLAGGETQYF. Together with reference TRBV2 and TRBJ2-5, the CDR3 gives the full variable domain: EPEVTQTPSHQVTQMGQEVILRCVPISNHLYFYWYRQILGQKVEFLVSFYNNEISEKSEIFDDQFSVERPDGSNFTLKIRSTKLEDSAMYFCASSERGLAGGETQYFGPGTRLLVL.

V and J are TRBV20-1 and TRBJ2-3; possibly TRBD1 or TRBD2 for D (5 bases each). V was shortened by 3 bases and J by 0 bases, with 13 bases between the two germline ends. Germline assignment: CDR1 DFQATT and CDR2 SNEGSKA (reference sequence). CDR3 length equals 15 residues. Here the CDR3 reads CSASLGDPSTDTQYF. The DNA of the CDR3 is TGCAGTGCTAGTCTCGGGGACCCTAGCACAGATACGCAGTATTTT.